This T cell receptor beta chain was recorded in a study of cytomegalovirus exposure and HLA in healthy donors. On the study more broadly: The 120 million or so unique TCR beta sequences, from some 170 million T cells, were found by an earlier analysis.

CDR3 length: 11 amino acids. Germline CDR1 and CDR2: MDHEN and SYDVKM. The V and J ends lost 6 bases and 7 bases respectively, with 9 bases between them. Researchers ran the PCR with 60 Vbeta and 13 Jbeta primers. The assay was immunoSEQ multiplex PCR, and TCRdb's table has in-frame clones only and misses some. The table lists around 150,000 clones, about three quarters of them singletons. This receptor was taken from a middle-aged woman in good health and CMV-seronegative. Sequenced sample: PBMCs. The V and J genes are TRBV28 and TRBJ1-2, with unresolved D. As DNA, the CDR3 is TGTGCCAGCAGCCCCGCGGTTGGCTACACCTTC. Translating gives CASSPAVGYTF.